The following is a TCR beta chain sequence with its context. The sample is drawn from a study of blood T cell repertoires in COVID-19. Study-wide background: The samples span acute and convalescent COVID-19 from the United States, Italy and Spain. Sources were T cells, B-cell-depleted T cells, or PBMCs; the material itself was cDNA or gDNA.

V lost 4 bases and J lost 10, with 13 bases in between. Germline V gene data show CDR1 as LGHDT and CDR2 as YNNKEL (reference sequence). This CDR3 is built from 12 residues. In the authors' methods: Researchers report that nucleated cell counts were estimated from reference gene primer amplification. Clones were read by immunoSEQ multiplex PCR, and TCRdb kept only the in-frame ones, dropping some. V and J calls plus clone size are reproduced from that table; the DNA served to infer D and trimming. The sample has more than 55,000 clones, 86% seen once. The V call is TRBV3-1 (or the pseudogene TRBV3-2), the J call TRBJ1-1; no definite D call. The specimen sequenced was peripheral blood. The source of this sequence is a woman of 80 years or more with acute or convalescent COVID-19. The CDR3 DNA is TGTGCCAGCAGCCGTAATAATGCGGCAGCTTTCTTT. It encodes CASSRNNAAAFF.